Listed below are T cell receptor beta chains from one sample, sequenced in a study of kidney transplant recipient with SARS-CoV-2 infection. Using its own MiXCR run on the reads, TCRdb lists one record per CDR3 protein. The sample has fewer than 250,000 distinct CDR3 sequences, around 26% seen once. This specimen was a blood sample, taken at baseline and on roughly day 120 from a kidney transplant recipient. Receptors were obtained from a young adult male patient who had COVID-19 and was a kidney transplant recipient. A subset of T cells may come from the graft donor. The CDR3 runs from the conserved cysteine through the conserved F or W. D genes are given only for firm matches. Not all rows give a size; the values are once, few, many and, for expanded clones, a class.

>many|TRBJ2-7|TRBV20-1|-
CSARVGSYEQYF
TGCAGTGCTAGAGTTGGGTCCTACGAGCAGTACTTC
>many|TRBJ1-2|TRBV5-4|-
CASDEFVPGKTYGYTF
TGTGCCAGCGATGAATTCGTACCAGGAAAGACCTATGGCTACACCTTC
>many|TRBJ1-2|TRBV8-2|-
CGSCNSDSRKTYGYTF
TGTGGCAGTTGTAATAGTGATAGCCGAAAGACCTATGGCTACACCTTC
>many|TRBJ2-3|TRBV20-1|TRBD2
CSAPAWRGLASGQGDTQYF
TGCAGTGCACCCGCCTGGAGGGGACTAGCGTCAGGTCAAGGGGATACGCAGTATTTT
>-|TRBJ2-7|TRBV12-3/TRBV12-4|TRBD2
CASSSGLVWERCF
TGTGCCAGCAGTTCGGGACTAGTCTGGGAGCGGTGCTTC
>many|TRBJ1-2|TRBV7-9|-
CASSLGQEHDGYTF
TGTGCCAGCAGCTTAGGGCAGGAGCACGATGGCTACACCTTC
>many|TRBJ2-3|TRBV12-3/TRBV12-4|-
CASSSRSIDTQYF
TGTGCCAGCAGTAGCCGGAGTATAGATACGCAGTATTTT
>many|TRBJ1-2|TRBV25-1|-
CASSCVLELGKTYGYTF
TGTGCCAGCAGTTGCGTGTTAGAACTGGGAAAGACCTATGGCTACACCTTC
>many|TRBJ1-1|TRBV3-1|-
CASSGGSPISIRTEAFF
TGTGCCAGCAGCGGGGGTAGTCCCATTTCAATTCGCACTGAAGCTTTCTTT
>many|TRBJ2-1|TRBV27|-
CASRLRTASPNEQFF
TGTGCCAGCAGATTGAGGACAGCCTCCCCGAATGAGCAGTTCTTC
>many|TRBJ1-6|TRBV15|-
CATSRANQERTLHF
TGTGCCACCAGCAGAGCTAACCAGGAAAGGACCCTCCACTTT
>-|TRBJ2-1|TRBV7-9|-
CVSSPSGPLKNEQFF
TGTGTCAGCAGCCCCAGCGGGCCTCTCAAGAATGAGCAGTTCTTC